This T cell receptor beta chain was recovered during a study of blood T cells in healthy people across ages. The second PCR ran about 6 to 11 cycles with a sample-barcoded 5' primer and J-beta primers. A single record per CDR3 protein comes from TCRdb applying MiXCR to the 5' RACE reads. In the table there are about a million distinct CDR3 sequences, 51% of which are singletons. Sample: blood. This receptor was identified in a woman aged 60-75 years in good health.

This chain's CDR3 is CSVGARGQPQHF. CDR3 coding DNA: TGCAGCGTTGGGGCCAGGGGCCAGCCCCAGCATTTT. The chain carries TRBV29-1 and TRBJ1-5; tentative D call: TRBD1 (6 bases). CDR1 is SQVTM, CDR2 ANQGSEA, per germline. Trimming removed 4 bases from V and 7 bases from J, with 11 bases in between. This CDR3 is 12 amino acids long. The variable domain in full, completed from reference TRBV29-1 and TRBJ1-5, reads SAVISQKPSRDICQRGTSLTIQCQVDSQVTMMFWYRQQPGQSLTLIATANQGSEATYESGFVIDKFPISRPNLTFSTLTVSNMSPEDSSIYLCSVGARGQPQHFGDGTRLSIL.